What follows are 7 T cell receptor beta chains derived from one specimen sequenced in a study of cytomegalovirus exposure and HLA in healthy donors. PCR amplification relied on 60 Vbeta primers (plus 13 Jbeta primers). TCRdb keeps only in-frame clones here, not all; method: immunoSEQ multiplex PCR. The profile shows around 180,000 clones, 70% to 85% of them singletons. Sequenced: PBMCs. The receptors originated from a man between 18 and 29 years old in good health and CMV-seronegative.

The gene calls are TRBV25-1 and TRBJ1-6, with D possibly matching TRBD1 (5 bases). CDR3 length: 17 amino acids. The V gene lost 1 base and the J gene lost 9 bases, with 19 bases spanning the gap. Germline V gene sequence: CDR1 MGHDK, CDR2 SYGVNS. The chain's CDR3 is CASSESRAGVLTSPLHF. In DNA, the CDR3 is TGTGCCAGCAGTGAATCCCGAGCGGGGGTTCTTACTTCACCCCTCCACTTT. Drawing the rest from reference TRBV25-1 and TRBJ1-6, the complete variable domain is EADIYQTPRYLVIGTGKKITLECSQTMGHDKMYWYQQDPGMELHLIHYSYGVNSTEKGDLSSESTVSRIRTEHFPLTLESARPSHTSQYLCASSESRAGVLTSPLHFGNGTRLTVT.

The chain uses TRBV4-1 and TRBJ2-7; TRBD1 matches at 10 bases. V shed 2 bases and J 4 bases; nucleotides not matched to a gene: 5. Germline V gene lookup returns CDR1 MGHRA and CDR2 YSYEKL. The CDR3 extends over 15 amino acids. The CDR3: CASSQTGTGVYEQYF. DNA of the CDR3: TGCGCCAGCAGCCAAACCGGGACAGGGGTGTACGAGCAGTACTTC.

This chain links TRBV4-1 with TRBJ2-1; 8 nucleotides align to TRBD1. The CDR3 is made up of 18 amino acids. Germline trimming cut 1 base from V and 2 bases from J; bases unmatched to any gene: 10. Germline lookup yields CDR1 MGHRA and CDR2 YSYEKL. The CDR3 loop is CASSQVPPGQAPYNEQFF. For the CDR3, the DNA is TGCGCCAGCAGCCAAGTCCCGCCGGGACAGGCACCCTACAATGAGCAGTTCTTC.

In its sample, this clone was seen a few times. The gene calls are TRBV5-5 and TRBJ1-4; possibly TRBD1 for D (6 bases). The germline gives CDR1 SGHKS, CDR2 YYEKEE (reference sequence). The ends were cut back, 2 bases at V and 8 bases at J, with 25 bases in the middle. The length of the CDR3 is 18 residues. The CDR3 loop is CASSLVLGGAMEREKLFF. CDR3 nucleotide sequence: TGTGCCAGCAGCTTAGTACTGGGGGGGGCAATGGAGCGCGAAAAACTGTTTTTT.

The chain is built from TRBV14 and TRBJ2-3; 7 bases line up with TRBD1. The CDR3 sequence is 16 residues long. Trimming removed 2 bases from V and 1 base from J; junction bases left unmatched: 6. Per germline, CDR1 SGHDN and CDR2 FVKESK. The CDR3 DNA is TGTGCCAGCAGCCAACTTCGGGACAGCGGCACAGATACGCAGTATTTT. As protein: CASSQLRDSGTDTQYF. Supplemented by reference TRBV14 and TRBJ2-3, the full variable domain reads EAGVTQFPSHSVIEKGQTVTLRCDPISGHDNLYWYRRVMGKEIKFLLHFVKESKQDESGMPNNRFLAERTGGTYSTLKVQPAELEDSGVYFCASSQLRDSGTDTQYFGPGTRLTVL.

The V gene is TRBV2, the J gene TRBJ2-5; possible D gene TRBD1, 7 bases. With 2 bases removed from V and 1 base from J, the gap between germline ends came to 8 bases. This CDR3 has 14 residues. The germline CDR1 and CDR2 sequences are SNHLY and FYNNEI. CDR3 sequence (DNA): TGTGCCAGCAGTGAACAGGGGGGCCAAGAGACCCAGTACTTC. It is translated as CASSEQGGQETQYF.

The V gene is TRBV7-2, the J gene TRBJ2-7, with 10 bases that match TRBD2. CDR3 length: 13 residues. The germline gives CDR1 SGHTA, CDR2 FQGNSA. V was pared by 3 bases and J by 6 bases, with 2 bases of the junction left unmatched. CDR3 in amino acids: CASSFSSGSEQYF. CDR3 DNA sequence: TGTGCCAGCAGCTTTTCTAGCGGGAGCGAGCAGTACTTC.